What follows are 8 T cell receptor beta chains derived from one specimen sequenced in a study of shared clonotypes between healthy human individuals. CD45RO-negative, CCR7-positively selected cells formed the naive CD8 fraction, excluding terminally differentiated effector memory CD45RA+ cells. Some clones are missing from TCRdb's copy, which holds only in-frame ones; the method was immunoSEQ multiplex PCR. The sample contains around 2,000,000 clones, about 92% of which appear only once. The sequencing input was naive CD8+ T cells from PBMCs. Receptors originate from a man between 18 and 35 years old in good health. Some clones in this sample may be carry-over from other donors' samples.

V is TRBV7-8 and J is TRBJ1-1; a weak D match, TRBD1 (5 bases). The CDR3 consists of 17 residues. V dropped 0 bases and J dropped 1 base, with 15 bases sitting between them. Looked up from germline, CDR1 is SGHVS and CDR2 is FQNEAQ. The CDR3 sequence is CASSLAGWRQRNTEAFF. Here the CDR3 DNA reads TGTGCCAGCAGCTTAGCGGGATGGCGACAGAGGAACACTGAAGCTTTCTTT.

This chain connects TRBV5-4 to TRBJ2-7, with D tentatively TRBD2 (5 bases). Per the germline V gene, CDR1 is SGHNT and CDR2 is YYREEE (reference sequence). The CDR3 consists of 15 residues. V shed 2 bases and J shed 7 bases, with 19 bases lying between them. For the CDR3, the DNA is TGTGCCAGCAGCTTTGGACGGGCGGGTACGAGGGAGCAGTACTTC. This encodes CASSFGRAGTREQYF.

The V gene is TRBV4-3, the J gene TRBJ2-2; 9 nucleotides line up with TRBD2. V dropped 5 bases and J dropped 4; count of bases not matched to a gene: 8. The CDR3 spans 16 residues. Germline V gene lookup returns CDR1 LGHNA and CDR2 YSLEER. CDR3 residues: CASSYGLATGTGELFF. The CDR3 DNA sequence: TGCGCCAGCAGCTATGGACTAGCGACGGGCACCGGGGAGCTGTTTTTT.

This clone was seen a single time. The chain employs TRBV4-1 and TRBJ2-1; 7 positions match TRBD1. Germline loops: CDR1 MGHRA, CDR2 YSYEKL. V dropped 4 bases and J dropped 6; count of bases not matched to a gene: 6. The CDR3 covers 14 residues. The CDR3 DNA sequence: TGCGCCAGCAGCCCCCGGGACAGAAGCAATGAGCAGTTCTTC. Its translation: CASSPRDRSNEQFF.

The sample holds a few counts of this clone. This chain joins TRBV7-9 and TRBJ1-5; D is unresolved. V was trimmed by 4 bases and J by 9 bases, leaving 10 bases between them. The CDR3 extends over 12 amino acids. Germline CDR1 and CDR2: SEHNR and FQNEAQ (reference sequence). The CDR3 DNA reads TGTGCCAGCAGCTCATCGGGCGGGCCCCAGCATTTT. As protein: CASSSSGGPQHF. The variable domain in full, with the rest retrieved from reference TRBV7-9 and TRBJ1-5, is DTGVSQNPRHKITKRGQNVTFRCDPISEHNRLYWYRQTLGQGPEFLTYFQNEAQLEKSRLLSDRFSAERPKGSFSTLEIQRTEQGDSAMYLCASSSSGGPQHFGDGTRLSIL.

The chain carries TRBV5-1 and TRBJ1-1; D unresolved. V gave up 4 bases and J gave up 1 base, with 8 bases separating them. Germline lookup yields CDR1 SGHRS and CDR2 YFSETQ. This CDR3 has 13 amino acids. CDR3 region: CASSDRRNTEAFF. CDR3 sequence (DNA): TGCGCCAGCAGCGACCGACGGAACACTGAAGCTTTCTTT.

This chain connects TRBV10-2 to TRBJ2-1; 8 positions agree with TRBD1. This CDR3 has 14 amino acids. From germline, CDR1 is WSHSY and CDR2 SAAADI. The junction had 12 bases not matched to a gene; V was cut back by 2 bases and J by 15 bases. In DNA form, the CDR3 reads TGCGCCAGCAGTGAGAGGGGACAGGTGGGGTCTGGGTTCTTC. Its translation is CASSERGQVGSGFF.

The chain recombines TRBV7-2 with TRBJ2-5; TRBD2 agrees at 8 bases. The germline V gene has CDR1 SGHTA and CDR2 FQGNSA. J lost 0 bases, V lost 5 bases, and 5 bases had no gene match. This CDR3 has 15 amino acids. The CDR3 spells CASSREGGHQETQYF. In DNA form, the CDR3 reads TGTGCCAGCAGCCGGGAGGGCGGGCACCAAGAGACCCAGTACTTC.